The entry that follows covers one TCR beta chain sequence. This CDR3 has 17 residues. Trimming shortened V by 1 base and J by 3 bases, and 18 bases separated the two germline ends. CDR1 and CDR2 (germline): SEHNR, FQNEAQ (reference sequence). Clones were sequenced by immunoSEQ multiplex PCR, and TCRdb holds only the in-frame ones, with some missing. The profile shows tens of thousands of clones, about 88% of them singletons. These data are taken from a study of control samples from healthy donors and cancer patients. This clonotype was obtained from a man in his 70s with lung cancer. This sequence joins TRBV7-9 and TRBJ1-1; TRBD1 is a possible D gene (6 bases). Input material: PBMCs. The CDR3 protein is CASSLGSWAGDDTEAFF. The DNA for the CDR3 is TGTGCCAGCAGCTTAGGGTCTTGGGCAGGGGATGACACTGAAGCTTTCTTT.